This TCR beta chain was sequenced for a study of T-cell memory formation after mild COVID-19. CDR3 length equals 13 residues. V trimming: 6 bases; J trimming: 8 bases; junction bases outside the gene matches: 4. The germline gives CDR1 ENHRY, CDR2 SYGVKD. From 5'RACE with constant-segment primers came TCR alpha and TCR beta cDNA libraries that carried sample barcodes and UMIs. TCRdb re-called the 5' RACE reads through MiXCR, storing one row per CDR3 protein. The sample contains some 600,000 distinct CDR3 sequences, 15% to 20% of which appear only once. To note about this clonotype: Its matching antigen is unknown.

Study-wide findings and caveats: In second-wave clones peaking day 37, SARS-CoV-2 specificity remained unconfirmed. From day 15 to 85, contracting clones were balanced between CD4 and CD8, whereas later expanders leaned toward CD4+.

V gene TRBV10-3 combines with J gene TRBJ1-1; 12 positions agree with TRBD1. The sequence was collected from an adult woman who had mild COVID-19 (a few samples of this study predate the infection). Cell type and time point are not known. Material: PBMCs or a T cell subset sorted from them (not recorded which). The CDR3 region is CAIRGQGAAEAFF. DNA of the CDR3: TGTGCCATCAGGGGACAGGGGGCCGCCGAAGCTTTCTTT.